Below, 18 T cell receptor beta chains from the same sample are listed, as sequenced in a study of OX40 agonist ivuxolimab in advanced cancers. Method: immunoSEQ multiplex PCR; TCRdb's copy keeps in-frame clones and lacks some. The profile covers about 38,000 clones, with approximately 80% appearing a single time and under 25% taken by the ten largest. Sample: CD4+ or CD8+ T cells sorted from blood, taken in a trial of the OX40 agonist ivuxolimab. These receptors all come from an adult with an advanced solid tumor such as melanoma, head and neck, liver or kidney cancer.

This clone was seen more than once but under ten times. The chain uses TRBV2 and TRBJ1-5, with 9 bases aligning to TRBD1. With V trimmed by 0 bases and J by 9 bases, 6 bases remained unmatched. Germline CDR1 reads SNHLY; CDR2 reads FYNNEI. The CDR3 length is 15 residues. CDR3 bases: TGTGCCAGCAGTGAAGCGGGACAGGGCTCGATGCCCCAGCATTTT. Protein sequence: CASSEAGQGSMPQHF. The full variable domain, rest sourced from reference TRBV2 and TRBJ1-5, is EPEVTQTPSHQVTQMGQEVILRCVPISNHLYFYWYRQILGQKVEFLVSFYNNEISEKSEIFDDQFSVERPDGSNFTLKIRSTKLEDSAMYFCASSEAGQGSMPQHFGDGTRLSIL.

V gene TRBV18 combines with J gene TRBJ2-3, with 9 bases matching TRBD2. Germline CDR1 is KGHSH and CDR2 is LQKENI. CDR3 length: 15 amino acids. V lost 6 bases to trimming and J lost 6 bases; unmatched junction nucleotides: 10. CDR3 nucleotide sequence: TGTGCCAGCTCGCGGCGGGAGGGGGCAACGGATACGCAGTATTTT. Protein sequence: CASSRREGATDTQYF. The whole variable domain, remainder taken from reference TRBV18 and TRBJ2-3, is NAGVMQNPRHLVRRRGQEARLRCSPMKGHSHVYWYRQLPEEGLKFMVYLQKENIIDESGMPKERFSAEFPKEGPSILRIQQVVRGDSAAYFCASSRREGATDTQYFGPGTRLTVL.

This chain uses TRBV10-3 with TRBJ1-2; perhaps TRBD1 as D (6 bases). V lost 10 bases to trimming and J lost 0 bases, with 15 bases between them. Per the germline V gene, CDR1 is ENHRY and CDR2 is SYGVKD. This CDR3 contains 14 residues. CDR3 sequence: CANSERDTNYGYTF. The DNA of the CDR3 is TGTGCCAACTCGGAACGGGACACTAACTATGGCTACACCTTC.

In its sample, this clone was seen a few times. V is TRBV5-4 and J is TRBJ2-1; D is possibly TRBD1 (5 bases). CDR3 length: 12 amino acids. Germline assignment: CDR1 SGHNT and CDR2 YYREEE (reference sequence). Trimming shortened V by 0 bases and J by 7 bases, and 5 bases separated the two germline ends. CDR3 nucleotide sequence: TGTGCCAGCAGCTTGGCAGGGAATGAGCAGTTCTTC. Its translation is CASSLAGNEQFF.

The V gene is TRBV7-9, the J gene TRBJ2-7, with a possible D match to TRBD1 (7 bases). The CDR3 spans 14 residues. Per germline, CDR1 SEHNR and CDR2 FQNEAQ (reference sequence). V lost 5 bases and J lost 6, with 17 bases in between. The CDR3 reads CASSQGGQFSEQYF. The CDR3 bases are TGTGCCAGCAGCCAGGGGGGACAGTTTAGCGAGCAGTACTTC.

The chain links TRBV2 to TRBJ1-1, with D maybe TRBD1 (6 bases). The V end lost 7 bases, the J end lost 3 bases, and 12 bases lay between the germline ends. From germline, CDR1 is SNHLY and CDR2 FYNNEI. The CDR3 is 13 amino acids. The CDR3 sequence is CASKRGADTEAFF. DNA for the CDR3: TGTGCCAGCAAGAGGGGGGCGGACACTGAAGCTTTCTTT.

V gene TRBV9 combines with J gene TRBJ2-7, with TRBD1 matching over 7 bases. J gave up 3 bases and V 4 bases, and 4 bases lay outside the gene matches. There are 13 residues in the CDR3. The germline V gene encodes CDR1 SGDLS and CDR2 YYNGEE. The CDR3 bases are TGTGCCAGCAGCCAGACAGGGCGCTACGAGCAGTACTTC. This encodes CASSQTGRYEQYF.

The V and J genes are TRBV1 and TRBJ2-1; TRBD2 reflects the table's D call only, with no check against the DNA. TRBV1 is labeled a pseudogene. This CDR3 has 16 amino acids. The CDR3 region has the DNA TGCACCAGCAGCCAAGCCCCGTTACGGGGGGGCAATGAGCAGTTCTTC. Translated: CTSSQAPLRGGNEQFF.

V gene TRBV7-2 combines with J gene TRBJ2-1, with 13 bases identical to TRBD2. The V gene's germline CDR1 is SGHTA and CDR2 FQGNSA. This CDR3 spans 15 amino acids. Unmatched junction bases numbered 8, after V lost 5 bases and J lost 10 bases. The CDR3 bases are TGTGCCAGCAGCCCACTAGCGGGGGGGCGTGGGGAGCAGTTCTTC. Translated, it gives CASSPLAGGRGEQFF.

As DNA, the CDR3 is TGTGCCAGCAGGGGGGCTAACTATGGCTACACCTTC. Its translation is CASRGANYGYTF. The rearrangement joins TRBV2 to TRBJ1-2; possibly TRBD1 for D (5 bases). Germline values: CDR1 SNHLY, CDR2 FYNNEI. This CDR3 region has 12 residues. Trimming cost V 6 bases and J 0 bases, with 5 bases left between them.

This clone is judged medium-sized. This chain links TRBV19 with TRBJ2-7; 10 nucleotides agree with TRBD1. After removal of 7 bases from V and 2 bases from J, the junction contained 5 bases not matched to a gene. The germline CDR1 and CDR2 sequences are LNHDA and SQIVND (reference sequence). This CDR3 spans 14 amino acids. The CDR3 is CASKAGTGAYEQYF. The CDR3 bases are TGTGCCAGTAAGGCAGGGACAGGGGCCTACGAGCAGTACTTC.

This chain links TRBV19 with TRBJ2-7, with 7 positions matching TRBD1. The CDR3 totals 15 residues. V trimming: 8 bases; J trimming: 5 bases; junction bases outside the gene matches: 15. Germline-derived CDR1 and CDR2 are LNHDA and SQIVND (reference sequence). The DNA for the CDR3 is TGTGCCAGTTCTTCCGGGACAGCGAAGATCAACGAGCAGTACTTC. Encoded protein: CASSSGTAKINEQYF.

This chain connects TRBV19 to TRBJ2-2; TRBD1 agrees at 11 bases. The CDR3 is made up of 17 amino acids. V shed 4 bases, J shed 4 bases, and the junction held 8 bases outside the gene matches. Germline values: CDR1 LNHDA, CDR2 SQIVND (reference sequence). The CDR3 spells CASSTTDRGRSTGELFF. The CDR3 DNA is TGTGCCAGTAGTACGACGGACAGGGGGCGTAGCACCGGGGAGCTGTTTTTT.

As DNA, the CDR3 is TGTGCCAGCAGCGAGGACAGCTATGGCTACACCTTC. The encoded protein is CASSEDSYGYTF. The chain uses TRBV7-2 and TRBJ1-2, with D possibly matching TRBD1 (6 bases). The V gene's germline CDR1 is SGHTA and CDR2 FQGNSA. This CDR3 has 12 amino acids. V dropped 5 bases and J dropped 4 bases, with 8 bases sitting between them.

The gene calls are TRBV9 and TRBJ2-3; TRBD1 is a possible D gene (5 bases). The V and J ends lost 0 bases and 6 bases respectively, with 5 bases between them. Germline V CDR1 and CDR2: SGDLS, YYNGEE. CDR3 size: 12 residues. The CDR3 spells CASSVAGDTQYF. The CDR3 nucleotides are TGTGCCAGCAGCGTAGCAGGGGATACGCAGTATTTT.

This clone was found once. This chain links TRBV2 with TRBJ2-7; D remains unclear. The V gene's germline CDR1 is SNHLY and CDR2 FYNNEI. Trimming stripped 5 bases from V and 7 bases from J, with 12 bases between. This CDR3 spans 12 amino acids. The CDR3 region is CASSTGPLEQYF. CDR3 nucleotide sequence: TGTGCCAGCAGTACGGGCCCCCTTGAGCAGTACTTC.

The sample holds one count of this clone. No DNA is shown, since the ends of the CDR3 on it are uncertain; the CDR3 is the one TCRdb lists. The chain links TRBV7-2 to TRBJ2-5; the DNA was not used to check the table's D call, TRBD1. The CDR3 sequence runs 15 residues, both termini included. Looked up from germline, CDR1 is SGHTA and CDR2 is FQGNSA. This CDR3 is CASSFGQGPQETQYF.

J is TRBJ2-2 and V is TRBV7-9, with TRBD2 identical over 7 bases. V was pared by 2 bases and J by 3 bases, with 9 bases of the junction left unmatched. Germline lookup yields CDR1 SEHNR and CDR2 FQNEAQ (reference sequence). The CDR3 is made up of 17 amino acids. CDR3 in DNA: TGTGCCAGCAGCTTACCTGGGGGGGGAATCGACACCGGGGAGCTGTTTTTT. Its translation: CASSLPGGGIDTGELFF.